This TCR beta chain was sequenced during a study of cytomegalovirus exposure and HLA in healthy donors. It was with 60 Vbeta and 13 Jbeta primers that the PCR ran. Repertoires were generated with immunoSEQ multiplex PCR, while TCRdb's copy carries only in-frame clones and drops some. The sample lists some 91,000 clones, around four fifths occurring once. Regarding the study as a whole: Most of the TCR beta V segments (in an earlier analysis) were productive either about 87% or about 30% of the time.

Germline V lookup: CDR1 MNHEY, CDR2 SVGAGI. CDR3 length: 13 residues. The V and J ends lost 10 bases and 5 bases, in that order; junction bases with no gene match: 4. A word on this clone: What it binds is unknown.

The sequenced material came from PBMCs. This rearrangement joins TRBV6-5 to TRBJ2-5; TRBD2 aligns across 13 bases. The clonotype comes from a woman aged 60-75 years in good health and CMV-seronegative. The CDR3 DNA reads as TGTGCCACGACTAGCGGGAGGCATGAGACCCAGTACTTC. As protein: CATTSGRHETQYF.